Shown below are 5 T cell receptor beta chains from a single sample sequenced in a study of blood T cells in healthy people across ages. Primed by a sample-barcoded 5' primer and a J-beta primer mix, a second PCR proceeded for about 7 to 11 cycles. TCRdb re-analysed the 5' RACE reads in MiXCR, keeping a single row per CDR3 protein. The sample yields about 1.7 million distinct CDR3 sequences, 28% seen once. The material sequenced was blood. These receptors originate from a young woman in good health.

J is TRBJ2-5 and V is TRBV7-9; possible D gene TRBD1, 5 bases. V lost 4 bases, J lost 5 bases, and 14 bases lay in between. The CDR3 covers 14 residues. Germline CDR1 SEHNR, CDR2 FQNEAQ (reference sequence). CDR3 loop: CASSSIPNRETQYF. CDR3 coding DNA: TGTGCCAGCAGCTCAATCCCTAACAGGGAGACCCAGTACTTC.

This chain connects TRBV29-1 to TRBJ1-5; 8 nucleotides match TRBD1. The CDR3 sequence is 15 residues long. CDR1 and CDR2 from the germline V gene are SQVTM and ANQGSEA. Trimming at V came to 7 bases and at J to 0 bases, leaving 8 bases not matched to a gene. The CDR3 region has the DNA TGCAGCGCCCAATTACAGGGGGATAGCAATCAGCCCCAGCATTTT. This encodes CSAQLQGDSNQPQHF. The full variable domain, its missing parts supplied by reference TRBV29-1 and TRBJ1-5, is SAVISQKPSRDICQRGTSLTIQCQVDSQVTMMFWYRQQPGQSLTLIATANQGSEATYESGFVIDKFPISRPNLTFSTLTVSNMSPEDSSIYLCSAQLQGDSNQPQHFGDGTRLSIL.

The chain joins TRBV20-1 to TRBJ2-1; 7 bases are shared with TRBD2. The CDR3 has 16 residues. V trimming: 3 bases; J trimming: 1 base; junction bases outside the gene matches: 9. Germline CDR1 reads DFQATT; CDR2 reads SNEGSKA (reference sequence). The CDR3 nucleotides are TGCAGTGCTAGCCTACTAGCGTTTCCTTCCTACAATGAGCAGTTCTTC. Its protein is CSASLLAFPSYNEQFF.

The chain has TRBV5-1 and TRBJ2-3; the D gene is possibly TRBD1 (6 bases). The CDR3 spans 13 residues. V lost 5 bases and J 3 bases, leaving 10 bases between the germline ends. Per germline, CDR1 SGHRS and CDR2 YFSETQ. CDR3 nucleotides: TGCGCCAGCAGTTGGCAGGGGACAGATACGCAGTATTTT. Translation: CASSWQGTDTQYF.

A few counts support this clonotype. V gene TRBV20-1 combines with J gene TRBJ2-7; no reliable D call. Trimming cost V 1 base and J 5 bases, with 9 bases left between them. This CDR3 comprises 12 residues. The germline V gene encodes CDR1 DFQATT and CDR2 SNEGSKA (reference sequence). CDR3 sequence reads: CSARVGCNEQYF. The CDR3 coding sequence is TGCAGTGCTAGAGTGGGTTGTAACGAGCAGTACTTC.